Listed here are 9 T cell receptor beta chains from one sample, sequenced in a study of read filtering for tumor transcriptome and immune sequencing. The library was built from 400 to 500 ng RNA with molecular barcoded adaptors for alpha/delta and beta/gamma chains. TCRdb used MiXCR to reprocess the reads, holding one entry per CDR3 protein. Among roughly 130,000 distinct CDR3 sequences, roughly 13% were seen once, and the ten largest hold 11%. The sample comprised a population of CD138-negative cells sorted from bone marrow. The receptors were sampled from a donor over 35 with multiple myeloma.

This clonotype occurred many times. The V gene is TRBV7-2, the J gene TRBJ2-5, with 14 positions matching TRBD2. The CDR3 length is 16 residues. Germline trimming cut 5 bases from V and 2 bases from J; bases unmatched to any gene: 4. Germline assignment: CDR1 SGHTA and CDR2 FQGNSA. The CDR3 loop reads CASSTRLAGGQETQYF. The CDR3 DNA reads as TGTGCCAGCAGCACTCGACTAGCGGGAGGGCAAGAGACCCAGTACTTC. Complete variable domain (other parts from reference TRBV7-2 and TRBJ2-5): GAGVSQSPSNKVTEKGKDVELRCDPISGHTALYWYRQSLGQGLEFLIYFQGNSAPDKSGLPSDRFSAERTGGSVSTLTIQRTQQEDSAVYLCASSTRLAGGQETQYFGPGTRLLVL.

A few counts support this clonotype. V usage is TRBV30 and J usage is TRBJ2-3; D unresolved. This CDR3 spans 13 amino acids. Trimming removed 0 bases from V and 4 bases from J, with 8 bases in between. The germline gives CDR1 GTSNPN, CDR2 SVGIG (reference sequence). CDR3 amino acids: CAWSVRLADTQYF. The CDR3, as DNA: TGTGCCTGGAGTGTACGGCTGGCAGATACGCAGTATTTT.

This clonotype has at least ten counts. The chain has TRBV6-6 and TRBJ2-7; D remains unclear. Per the germline V gene, CDR1 is MNHNY and CDR2 is SVGAGI (reference sequence). Trimming took off 6 bases at V and 6 bases at J, with 9 bases between the two ends. The CDR3 is made up of 11 amino acids. The CDR3 DNA sequence: TGTGCCAGCAGGCGTCGAGCCGAGCAGTACTTC. Amino acid sequence: CASRRRAEQYF.

There are many counts of this clonotype. This chain connects TRBV12-3 or TRBV12-4 to TRBJ2-1; D is perhaps TRBD2 (6 bases). The CDR3 consists of 14 residues. V lost 1 base to trimming and J lost 10 bases, with 14 bases between them. The CDR3 DNA sequence: TGTGCCAGCAGTTTAGGGGGGGAAAATATCGAGCAGTTCTTC. Translated, it gives CASSLGGENIEQFF.

This clonotype has a count of ten or more. The CDR3, as DNA: TGTGCCAGCAGCTTAGCGGCAGACAGGGCCAACGTCCTGACTTTC. Translating it yields CASSLAADRANVLTF. The chain recombines TRBV7-9 with TRBJ2-6, with D hard to call. V was clipped by 0 bases and J by 5 bases, with 8 bases between them. Germline V gene data show CDR1 as SEHNR and CDR2 as FQNEAQ (reference sequence). The CDR3 runs 15 residues.

This clonotype has at least ten counts. This chain joins TRBV2 and TRBJ2-3; tentative D call: TRBD1 (6 bases). The CDR3 runs to 14 residues. V lost 10 bases and J lost 2, with 16 bases in between. Germline assignment: CDR1 SNHLY and CDR2 FYNNEI. CDR3 sequence (DNA): TGTGCCACACTTAATTGGACAGCCACAGATACGCAGTATTTT. Protein: CATLNWTATDTQYF.

As regards this clonotype: At one end, the junction sequence differs from germline, possibly due to a read error. This chain joins TRBV5-1 and TRBJ2-2; 8 positions match TRBD2. The CDR3 covers 15 residues. The germline gives CDR1 SGHRS, CDR2 YFSETQ. In DNA, the CDR3 is TGCGCCCGCAGCCCCCAAGCGGGAGAGGCCGGGGAGCTGTTTTTT. Protein: CARSPQAGEAGELFF. Variable domain in full (rest from reference TRBV5-1 and TRBJ2-2): KAGVTQTPRYLIKTRGQQVTLSCSPISGHRSVSWYQQTPGQGLQFLFEYFSETQRNKGNFPGRFSGRQFSNSRSEMNVSTLELGDSALYLCARSPQAGEAGELFFGEGSRLTVL.

This chain's CDR3 is CSARAGTGNQPQHF. The CDR3 DNA sequence: TGCAGTGCTAGAGCCGGGACAGGGAATCAGCCCCAGCATTTT. The gene calls are TRBV20-1 and TRBJ1-5; 9 nucleotides match TRBD1. The germline V gene encodes CDR1 DFQATT and CDR2 SNEGSKA (reference sequence). The CDR3 totals 14 residues. After removal of 1 base from V and 4 bases from J, the junction contained 2 bases not matched to a gene.

The chain couples TRBV10-3 to TRBJ1-5; TRBD1 is a possible D gene (6 bases). CDR1 and CDR2 from the germline V gene are ENHRY and SYGVKD. This CDR3 has 15 amino acids. Trimming took 4 bases from V and 4 from J, leaving 14 bases between them. CDR3 loop: CAISGDTRGNQPQHF. CDR3 bases: TGTGCCATCAGTGGGGACACGAGGGGTAATCAGCCCCAGCATTTT.